The TCR beta chain under discussion was sequenced for a study of shared clonotypes between healthy human individuals. CD45RO-negative cells were positively selected for CCR7, leaving out terminally differentiated effector memory CD45RA+ cells. Study-level findings and limits: Genetic and exposure-history diversity was limited by the few donors. Clonotype sharing across several donors was observed for around 5% of naive CD4 clonotypes.

Each cell subset's genomic DNA was divided evenly among several immunoSEQ plates. Profiled with immunoSEQ multiplex PCR; TCRdb holds only in-frame clones, not every one. Found here are around 2.1 million clones, under 95% of them singletons; the top ten hold roughly 1.7%. Germline V gene lookup returns CDR1 MNHNS and CDR2 SASEGT. The ends were cut back, 3 bases at V and 2 bases at J, with 5 bases in the middle. This CDR3 contains 14 residues. Remarks on this clone: What it binds is not known.

The receptor's source is a young man in good health. Some clones in this sample may be carry-over from other donors' samples. Sequenced: naive CD8+ T cells from PBMCs. The chain recombines TRBV6-1 with TRBJ2-6; the D gene is possibly TRBD2 (5 bases). CDR3 protein: CASSDGAGANVLTF. As DNA, the CDR3 is TGTGCCAGCAGTGACGGGGCTGGGGCCAACGTCCTGACTTTC.